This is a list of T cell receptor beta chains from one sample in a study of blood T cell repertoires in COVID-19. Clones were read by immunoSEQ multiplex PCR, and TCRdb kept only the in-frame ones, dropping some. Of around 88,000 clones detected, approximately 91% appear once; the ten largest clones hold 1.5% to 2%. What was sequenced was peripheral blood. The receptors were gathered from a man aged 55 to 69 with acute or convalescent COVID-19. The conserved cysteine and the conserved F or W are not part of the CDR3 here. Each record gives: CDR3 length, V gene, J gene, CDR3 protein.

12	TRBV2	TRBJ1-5	ASSATGTNQPQH
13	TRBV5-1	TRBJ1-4	ASSPRTSAREKLF
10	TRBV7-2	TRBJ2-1	ASSLAATYQF
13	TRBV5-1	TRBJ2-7	ASSLVGDPRVEQY
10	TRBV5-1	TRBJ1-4	ASSDRGEKLF
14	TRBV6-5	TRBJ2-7	ASSYSKDRGSYEQY
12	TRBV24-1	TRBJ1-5	ATSDRYSNQPQH
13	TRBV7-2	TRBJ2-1	ASAIGTQSYNEQF
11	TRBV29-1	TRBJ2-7	SVEGGAPYEQY
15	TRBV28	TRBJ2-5	ASSSGLAGGRQETQY
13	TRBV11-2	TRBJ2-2	ASSFTLSGAGELF
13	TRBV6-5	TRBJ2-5	ASSLSGYPEETQY
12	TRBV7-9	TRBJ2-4	ASSFAGGKNIQY
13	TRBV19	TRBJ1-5	ASSIQGATNQPQH
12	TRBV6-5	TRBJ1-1	ASSRQVSNTEAF
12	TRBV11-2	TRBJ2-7	ASSLVPGGDEQY
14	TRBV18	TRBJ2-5	ASSLPPRTGQETQY
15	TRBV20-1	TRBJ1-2	SASPGGTGGWGYGYT
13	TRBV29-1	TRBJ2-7	SVEKTSGRLYEQY
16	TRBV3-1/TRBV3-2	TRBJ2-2	ASSYRLPGQGSTGELF
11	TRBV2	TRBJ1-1	ASSDRGHTEAF
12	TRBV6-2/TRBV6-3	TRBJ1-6	ASSLTYRVPALH
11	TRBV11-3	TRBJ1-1	ASSLDSRTRAF
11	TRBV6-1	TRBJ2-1	ASSEGLADEQF
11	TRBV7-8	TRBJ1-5	ASSLVDNQPQH
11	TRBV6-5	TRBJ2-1	ASARRVQDEQF
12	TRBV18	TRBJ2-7	ASSPPTNPYEQY
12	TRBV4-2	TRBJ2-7	ASSQGELPREQY
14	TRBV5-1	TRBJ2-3	ASSPSDSATTDTQY
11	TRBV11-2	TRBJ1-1	ASSPQANTEAF
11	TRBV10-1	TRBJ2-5	ASSAGVQETQY
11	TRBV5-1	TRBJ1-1	ASSPDRDTEAF
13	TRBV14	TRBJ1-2	ASSQVPGGSYGYT
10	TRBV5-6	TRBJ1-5	ASSLGVEPQH
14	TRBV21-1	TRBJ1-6	ASSKEGGGTYSPLH
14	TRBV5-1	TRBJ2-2	ASRPGLARNTGELF
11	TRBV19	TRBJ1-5	ASRDRGHQPQH
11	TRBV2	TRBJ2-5	ASSTTGIETQY
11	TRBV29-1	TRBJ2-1	SVVASGYNEQF
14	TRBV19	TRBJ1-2	ASSLSGGSVRYGYT
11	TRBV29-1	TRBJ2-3	SVPGGSTDTQY
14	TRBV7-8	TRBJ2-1	ASSLARDSGGSEQF
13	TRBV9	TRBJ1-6	ASGGRTQYNSPLH
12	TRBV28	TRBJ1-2	ASSSDTFNYGYT
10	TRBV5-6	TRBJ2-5	ASSLSDSPWY
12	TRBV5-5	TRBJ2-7	ASSSPSGGYEQY
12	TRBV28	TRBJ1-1	ASSYPDRHTEAF
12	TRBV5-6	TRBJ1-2	ASSLGWQGAGYT
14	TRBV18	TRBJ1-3	ASSPDSSASGNTIY
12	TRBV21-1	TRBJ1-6	ASSLETRNSPLH
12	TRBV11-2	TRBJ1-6	ASSVQGDNSPLH
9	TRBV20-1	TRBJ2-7	SAKLAPGQY
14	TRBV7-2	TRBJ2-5	ASSSSGTSWGETQY
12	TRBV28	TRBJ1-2	ASSPGQVTYGYT
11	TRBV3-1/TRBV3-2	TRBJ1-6	ASSQGRNSPLH